Listed here are 5 T cell receptor beta chains from one sample, sequenced in a study of OX40 agonist ivuxolimab in advanced cancers. The library was built by means of the immunoSEQ multiplex PCR assay. TCRdb took this table from immuneACCESS and kept in-frame rearrangements with V and J called. Such tables lack part of the clones; where checked against another copy, unresolved V genes explain under half of the gap, and the rest is unexplained. This sample holds approximately 67,000 clones; approximately 84% were observed only once. The top ten constitute 2% of the sample. Sequencing was performed on CD4+ or CD8+ T cells sorted from blood, taken in a trial of the OX40 agonist ivuxolimab. The receptor set was obtained from an adult with an advanced solid tumor such as melanoma, head and neck, liver or kidney cancer.

This clone showed up just a few times. The chain is built from TRBV7-9 and TRBJ1-5, with no clear D. V was cut by 5 bases and J by 9 bases, with 20 bases left in between. The germline gives CDR1 SEHNR, CDR2 FQNEAQ (reference sequence). The CDR3 has 15 residues. In DNA, the CDR3 is TGTGCCAGCAGCGATAGTTCCAGGATAGCGGGGCCCCAGCATTTT. Its protein product is CASSDSSRIAGPQHF.

V gene TRBV29-1 combines with J gene TRBJ2-7; D gene unclear. Germline loops: CDR1 SQVTM, CDR2 ANQGSEA. The CDR3 is made up of 12 amino acids. V lost 3 bases and J 2 bases, leaving 8 bases between the germline ends. The CDR3 protein is CSVEGKAYEQYF. CDR3 nucleotides: TGCAGCGTTGAGGGGAAAGCCTACGAGCAGTACTTC.

The J gene is TRBJ1-5, the V gene TRBV7-2, with unresolved D. This CDR3 has 12 amino acids. Germline CDR1 and CDR2: SGHTA and FQGNSA. Between the trimmed V and J ends, which lost 3 bases and 7 bases, there was a span of 7 bases. The CDR3 protein is CASSFQGQPQHF. As DNA, the CDR3 is TGTGCCAGCAGCTTTCAAGGACAGCCCCAGCATTTT. Full variable domain (outside the CDR3, taken from reference TRBV7-2 and TRBJ1-5): GAGVSQSPSNKVTEKGKDVELRCDPISGHTALYWYRQSLGQGLEFLIYFQGNSAPDKSGLPSDRFSAERTGGSVSTLTIQRTQQEDSAVYLCASSFQGQPQHFGDGTRLSIL.

The CDR3 spells CASSDPGGDRPYEQYF. In DNA form, the CDR3 reads TGTGCCAGTAGTGACCCGGGTGGGGACAGGCCCTACGAGCAGTACTTC. This rearrangement joins TRBV19 to TRBJ2-7, with 8 nucleotides matching TRBD1. CDR3 length equals 16 residues. After removal of 5 bases from V and 2 bases from J, the junction contained 11 bases not matched to a gene. Germline V gives CDR1 LNHDA, CDR2 SQIVND (reference sequence).

The chain employs TRBV6-1 and TRBJ1-5; 9 bases line up with TRBD1. The J segment lost 7 bases and the V segment lost 8 bases, leaving 6 bases of the junction unmatched. This CDR3 spans 13 amino acids. Germline V gives CDR1 MNHNS, CDR2 SASEGT. The CDR3 here is CASGQGQGQPQHF. The CDR3 nucleotides read TGTGCCAGCGGACAGGGGCAAGGCCAGCCCCAGCATTTT.